This T cell receptor beta chain was captured in a study of beta chain features in type 1 diabetes listed by TCRdb under 2018. The study in broad terms: Mean age, gender distribution, total cell number and subset yield did not differ between patients and healthy donors. The study compared the TCRB repertoires of sorted circulating CD4+ T cell subsets in recently diagnosed type 1 diabetes patients with those in matched healthy donors. Across all samples, about 110 million sorted cells were examined, and cell number per subset correlated strongly with RNA yield. Whereas all 30 or so donors provided naive and central memory subsets, regulatory and stem cell-like memory subsets were isolated from just 8 patients and roughly 8 healthy donors.

The entire amount of isolated RNA was reverse transcribed using the High Capacity cDNA Reverse Transcription Kit, so the sequenced TCRB transcripts were expressed ones. Deep immunoSEQ sequencing was applied to naive, central memory and regulatory T cell samples, giving an average of approximately 4 million total reads per sample. Sorted cells were lysed in RLT buffer and RNA was extracted with DNase-treated RNeasy Micro or Mini kits, depending on cell number. To prevent cross-contamination, each cell subset was processed individually, whereas patient and healthy donor samples were processed jointly. TCRB sequences were amplified from cDNA with the immunoSEQ multiplex PCR, producing 87-bp fragments spanning the CDR3 region. Sequencing of the amplicons was done on the Illumina HiSeq platform. Turning to the authors' computational methods: Synthetic template baselines were used to correct PCR bias computationally, reads within Hamming distance 2 were collapsed together, and singletons that could not be merged were discarded. Reads were aligned against IMGT so that V, D and J genes, CDR3 length and insertions or deletions at six rearrangement sites could be assigned. Clonotype counts were normalized to sorted cell number within each subset before computing true diversity and Gini coefficients with the tcR R package. Repertoire sharing was quantified using the overlap coefficient calculated on TCRB nucleotide sequences. Out-of-frame TCRB sequences from naive cells were analyzed to stand in for the pre-selection repertoire. The table comes from immuneACCESS by way of TCRdb, which keeps in-frame sequences with V and J called. Part of the clones is missing from these tables; in studies checked, under half for an unresolved V gene and the rest for unknown reasons. The V and J calls and clone size come from that table; D and trimming were worked out from the DNA. Across this sample there are 130,000 to 150,000 clones, with 8% to 13% seen only once. The ten most abundant clones make up roughly 1.4% of the sample.

The study at large found these results: PCR may preferentially amplify shorter templates, but because patient and control samples were amplified and corrected together, any resulting skew would affect both groups equally. Naive, central memory and regulatory TCRB repertoires appeared to be more alike among patients than among healthy donors. Sequencing cDNA rather than genomic DNA could over-represent highly expressing activated cells, although activation and CD3 levels did not differ between groups. At VDJ recombination sites, patients with type 1 diabetes made fewer insertions and deleted more nucleotides, a pattern implying thymic rearrangement abnormalities. In all four CD4+ subsets, TCRB CDR3 length was moderately but significantly shorter in type 1 diabetes patients. Because the HLA sub-analyses included only small numbers of individuals, any influence of HLA type on TCRB rearrangement was left unresolved.

Each donor gave one peripheral blood draw, roughly 110 mL on average, collected into heparinised tubes. A BD FACSAria II and a panel including CD45RO, CCR7, CD25, CD127, CD95 and CD27 were used to sort naive, central memory, regulatory and stem cell-like memory CD4+ T cells. Every sorted population had a purity above 95%. Right away, PBMCs were isolated by Lymphoprep density gradient centrifugation and were stained directly, with no culture step. So that batch effects would be minimized, each experiment stained and sorted samples in pairs, pairing one healthy donor with one patient. In the case of this clone: Its specific antigen is unknown. The sample holds no much larger clone one base away, and base qualities are not on file.

This receptor was taken from a man aged 18-30 years in good health. Sequencing used naive CD4+ T cells from blood. What the cell subset or site label conveys for this sample: true naive CD4+ T cells.

CDR3 region: CASSPPGQTNQPQHF. The DNA sequence is given as TGTGCCAGCTCACCACCGGGACAGACTAATCAGCCCCAGCATTTT. The sequence joins TRBV18 to TRBJ1-5; 7 bases in the junction line up with TRBD1. The junction shows trimming of 0 bases on V and 4 bases on J, and the gene matches do not reach 3 bases of it. Spanning cysteine to phenylalanine, the CDR3 consists of 15 amino acids. The retained sequence is limited to the CDR3, 45 bases, with the frame set at the first base. The germline V gene yields KGHSH for CDR1 and LQKENI for CDR2. With all but the CDR3 taken from the reference TRBV18 and TRBJ1-5 genes, the full variable domain is: NAGVMQNPRHLVRRRGQEARLRCSPMKGHSHVYWYRQLPEEGLKFMVYLQKENIIDESGMPKERFSAEFPKEGPSILRIQQVVRGDSAAYFCASSPPGQTNQPQHFGDGTRLSIL.